At least ten counts were recorded for the clone carrying this T cell receptor beta chain. Its antigen remains unknown. This specimen comes from a study of response to subunit inactivated influenza vaccine. Broader study findings: Authors suggested each seasonal influenza vaccination recruits few new T cells.

TCRdb ran MiXCR on the RT-PCR reads and lists one entry per CDR3 protein. Of about 480,000 distinct CDR3 sequences in the sample, approximately 12% are singletons; the top ten hold 10% to 15%. Trimming took off 6 bases at V and 5 bases at J, with 13 bases between the two ends. Per germline, CDR1 SQVTM and CDR2 ANQGSEA. This CDR3 comprises 12 residues. The source was PBMCs from blood, collected roughly 47 days after vaccination. V gene TRBV29-1 combines with J gene TRBJ2-5; D may be TRBD2 (5 bases). The sequence was collected from a man between 45 and 60 years old who received an inactivated influenza vaccine. The CDR3 loop reads CSVTSGGETQYF. CDR3 DNA: TGCAGCGTCACGAGCGGTGGGGAGACCCAGTACTTC.